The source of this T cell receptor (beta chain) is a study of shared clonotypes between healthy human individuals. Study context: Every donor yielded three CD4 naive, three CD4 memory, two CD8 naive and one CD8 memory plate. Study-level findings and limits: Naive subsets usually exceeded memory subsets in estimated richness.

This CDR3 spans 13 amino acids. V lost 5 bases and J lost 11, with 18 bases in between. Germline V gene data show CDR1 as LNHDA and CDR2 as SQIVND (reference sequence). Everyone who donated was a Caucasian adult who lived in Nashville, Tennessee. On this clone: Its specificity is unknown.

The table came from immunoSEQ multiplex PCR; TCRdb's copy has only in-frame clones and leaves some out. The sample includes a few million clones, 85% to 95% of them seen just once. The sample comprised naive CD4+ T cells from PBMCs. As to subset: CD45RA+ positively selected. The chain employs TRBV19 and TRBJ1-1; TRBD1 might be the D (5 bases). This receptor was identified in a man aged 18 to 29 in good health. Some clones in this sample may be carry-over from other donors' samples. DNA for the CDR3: TGTGCCAGTAGTCTACAGGATCCACCCGGGGCTTTCTTT. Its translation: CASSLQDPPGAFF. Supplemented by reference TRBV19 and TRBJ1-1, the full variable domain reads DGGITQSPKYLFRKEGQNVTLSCEQNLNHDAMYWYRQDPGQGLRLIYYSQIVNDFQKGDIAEGYSVSREKKESFPLTVTSAQKNPTAFYLCASSLQDPPGAFFGQGTRLTVV.